The present TCR beta chain was sequenced within a study of T cells in Graves' hyperthyroidism and ophthalmopathy (dated by TCRdb to about 2019). Background on the whole study: Peripheral blood was collected at initial diagnosis, before any treatment. To identify TCR V-J signatures that set the groups apart, the researchers used a discovery cohort of 100 patients, made up of roughly 45 with Graves' ophthalmopathy and around 58 with stable Graves' hyperthyroidism. Prospective prediction of ophthalmopathy was tested in an independent validation cohort consisting of 18 hyperthyroidism patients and 17 patients who later progressed to ophthalmopathy. The 100 discovery patients were randomly split 7:3 into training and test sets. In six Graves' hyperthyroidism patients, the study also compared T-cell repertoires from thyroid tissue with T-cell repertoires from blood. Following sampling, methimazole starting at 30 mg daily was given to hyperthyroidism patients, and high-dose intravenous methylprednisolone was given to ophthalmopathy patients. TCR Vbeta CDR3 sequencing of fewer than 150 peripheral blood samples (roughly 41 ophthalmopathy, 75 or so hyperthyroidism and around 17 progressor patients) is reported in the paper.

Ten or more counts support this clonotype. There is no known antigen for this receptor. Per-base qualities were not stored, and no clone one base away is much larger. Hyperthyroidism patients were newly diagnosed, had a disease duration of under 2 months, and were aged 18 to 65 years. Any patient with an uncontrolled infection, another autoimmune disease, pregnancy or lactation was excluded. Diagnoses relied on clinical symptoms, serum thyroxine and TRAb, thyroid ultrasound and orbital computed tomography. For progressor patients, blood was drawn at the first diagnosis of hyperthyroidism, before any ophthalmopathy symptoms had appeared. PBMCs were isolated from about 10 ml of fresh peripheral blood by Ficoll-Paque density gradient centrifugation. Progressor patients were initially diagnosed with Graves' hyperthyroidism and developed ophthalmopathy during follow-up. Total RNA was extracted using Trizol reagent, and RNA quality was assessed on an Agilent 2100 Bioanalyzer.

The TCR beta CDR3 regions were amplified from RNA transcripts. For the first round of RT-PCR on the TCR CDR3, the HTBI primer set was used together with the Qiagen OneStep RT-PCR kit. The libraries were constructed in a second round of multiplex PCR and then size-selected and purified. Libraries were sequenced paired-end with 100 bp reads on an Illumina HiSeq2000. On the study's bioinformatics: SOAPnuke was used to process the raw data, removing reads that contained adapters or uncalled bases, had a mean Phred below 15, or lacked an exact match to the constant primer or identifier. COPE v1.2.5 was used to merge the high-quality paired reads, and each unique nucleotide sequence was defined as a clonotype. Clonotypes were aligned to IMGT TRBV, TRBD and TRBJ reference segments using MiTCR v1.1. The analysis included only V-J combinations with a frequency above 0.0001, which together covered roughly 99% of the repertoires. The TCS score was defined as the ratio of F50 (clonal expansion) to E x V (chaos), calculated using BLOSUM62-based TCRdist between CDR3 peptides within each V-J. Welch's t-statistics and random forest reduced roughly 530 V-J features to roughly 13, which were used in a naive Bayes classifier (R e1071). Starting from the raw public reads, TCRdb applied fastp trimming at Q25, assembled clones with MiXCR and retained in-frame beta chains. Entries that share a CDR3 protein sequence are merged under the most common genes and DNA. TCRdb, not the authors, supplied the V and J calls. The sample table lists hundreds of thousands of distinct CDR3 sequences, roughly 14% of them with a count of one. Of the sample, more than 4.5% is held by the ten largest clones.

Results and caveats for the whole study, not just this receptor: In cross-validation, a model built on a 13 V-J signature told ophthalmopathy apart from stable hyperthyroidism with 85% to 90% sensitivity and about 81% specificity, and in testing the same model reached 80%/75%. Most expanded thyroid clonotypes (frequency above 0.001) were also detected in blood, suggesting blood repertoires may reflect thyroid immune responses. Sample size was not statistically predetermined, and investigators were not blinded to group allocation. During validation, the model predicted progression to ophthalmopathy a median of around six months ahead of onset, with more than 55% sensitivity and 72% to 85% specificity.

The CDR3, cysteine through phenylalanine, is 13 amino acids long. The DNA shown is the 39-base CDR3, in frame from base 1. Deletion took 9 bases off V and 0 bases off J, with a span of 9 bases between the germline ends. CDR1 and CDR2 are drawn from the germline V gene (reference sequence): LNHDA, SQIVND. The rearranged chain carries TRBV19 and TRBJ1-5; there is no confident call for the D gene. Specimen: blood. The sequence derives from a woman in her 30s with Graves' hyperthyroidism that later progressed to Graves' ophthalmopathy. The nucleotide sequence is given as TGTGCCAGCACCCGGGATAGCAATCAGCCCCAGCATTTT. It translates as CASTRDSNQPQHF.